This T cell receptor (beta chain) comes out of a study of blood T cell repertoires in COVID-19. Study-wide context: Italy, Spain and the United States were the sources of the convalescent and acute COVID-19 samples. Nucleic acid was either cDNA or gDNA, and it came from T cells, B-cell-depleted T cells, or PBMCs.

In the original processing: By means of reference gene primer amplification, nucleated cell counts were estimated. Method: immunoSEQ multiplex PCR; TCRdb's copy keeps in-frame clones and lacks some. V and J calls and clone size are given by that table; D and trimming were obtained from the DNA. The sample consists of roughly 150,000 clones, 80% of them appearing once. This CDR3 is 16 amino acids long. Germline values: CDR1 SGHTA, CDR2 FQGNSA. The ends lost 6 bases at V and 3 bases at J; junction bases unmatched: 4. Material for sequencing was peripheral blood. This clonotype was obtained from a man aged 55 to 70 with acute or convalescent COVID-19. The chain combines TRBV7-2 with TRBJ2-1; TRBD2 matches at 14 bases. The CDR3 sequence: CASRGLAGAGYNEQFF. CDR3 DNA: TGTGCCAGCAGGGGACTAGCGGGAGCCGGCTACAATGAGCAGTTCTTC.